This TCR beta chain was captured in a study of PD-L1 blockade in urothelial cancer. Per germline, CDR1 LNHNV and CDR2 YYDKDF (reference sequence). CDR3 size: 15 residues. V dropped 2 bases and J dropped 0 bases, with 10 bases sitting between them. Clones were read by immunoSEQ multiplex PCR, and TCRdb kept only the in-frame ones, dropping some. The table includes around 100,000 clones, roughly nine tenths detected once. The count of this clone is one. Other DNA sequences in the sample encode the same CDR3. The V gene is TRBV15, the J gene TRBJ1-1; perhaps TRBD1 as D (5 bases). Specimen: PBMCs, collected around atezolizumab (anti-PD-L1) treatment. The clonotype comes from an elderly woman with urothelial cancer. This CDR3 reads CATSRPQGMNTEAFF. As DNA, the CDR3 is TGTGCCACCAGCAGACCTCAGGGCATGAACACTGAAGCTTTCTTT. The entire variable domain, with the rest obtained from reference TRBV15 and TRBJ1-1, is as follows: DAMVIQNPRYQVTQFGKPVTLSCSQTLNHNVMYWYQQKSSQAPKLLFHYYDKDFNNEADTPDNFQSRRPNTSFCFLDIRSPGLGDTAMYLCATSRPQGMNTEAFFGQGTRLTVV.